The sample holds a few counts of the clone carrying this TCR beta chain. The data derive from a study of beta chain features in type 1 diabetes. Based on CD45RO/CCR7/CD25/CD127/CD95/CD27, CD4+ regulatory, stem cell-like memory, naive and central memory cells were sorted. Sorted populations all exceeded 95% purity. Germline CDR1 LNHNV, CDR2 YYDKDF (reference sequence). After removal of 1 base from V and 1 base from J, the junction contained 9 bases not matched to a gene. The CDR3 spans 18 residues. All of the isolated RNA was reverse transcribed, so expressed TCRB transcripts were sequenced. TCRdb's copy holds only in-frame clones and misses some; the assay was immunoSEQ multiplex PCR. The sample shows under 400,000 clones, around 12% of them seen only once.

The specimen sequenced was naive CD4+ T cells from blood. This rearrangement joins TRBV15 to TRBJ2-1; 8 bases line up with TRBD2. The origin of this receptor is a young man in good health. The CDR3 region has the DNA TGTGCCACCAGCAGAGTTACTAGCGGCTTTGGATCCTACAATGAGCAGTTCTTC. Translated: CATSRVTSGFGSYNEQFF.